The 24 T cell receptor beta chains listed next were all sequenced from one sample in a study of cytomegalovirus exposure and HLA in healthy donors. It was with 60 Vbeta and 13 Jbeta primers that the PCR ran. The table came from immunoSEQ multiplex PCR; TCRdb's copy has only in-frame clones and leaves some out. This table holds more than 85,000 clones, 76% found once. Sequenced sample: PBMCs. Receptor source: a man aged 30-40 years in good health and CMV-seropositive.

The rearrangement uses TRBV30 and TRBJ2-5; the match to TRBD1 covers 8 bases. The CDR3 consists of 14 residues. Trimming cost V 4 bases and J 4 bases; bases outside gene matches: 8. Per germline, CDR1 GTSNPN and CDR2 SVGIG (reference sequence). The CDR3 reads CAWNSQGARETQYF. The CDR3 DNA is TGTGCCTGGAACTCCCAGGGGGCGAGAGAGACCCAGTACTTC.

The chain joins TRBV2 to TRBJ2-7, with 7 bases aligning to TRBD2. This CDR3 has 14 amino acids. The V gene end was trimmed by 9 bases and the J gene end by 2 bases; junction bases not matched to a gene: 10. Germline CDR1 and CDR2: SNHLY and FYNNEI. The CDR3 region has the DNA TGTGCCAGTACCCTGATGGGGGGGACCTACGAGCAGTACTTC. It encodes CASTLMGGTYEQYF. Supplemented by reference TRBV2 and TRBJ2-7, the full variable domain reads EPEVTQTPSHQVTQMGQEVILRCVPISNHLYFYWYRQILGQKVEFLVSFYNNEISEKSEIFDDQFSVERPDGSNFTLKIRSTKLEDSAMYFCASTLMGGTYEQYFGPGTRLTVT.

The rearrangement uses TRBV7-3 and TRBJ2-3, with D hard to call. The germline V gene encodes CDR1 SGHTA and CDR2 FQGTGA. Between the trimmed V and J ends, which lost 5 bases and 7 bases, there was a span of 19 bases. The CDR3 is made up of 15 amino acids. CDR3 amino acids: CASSLGVPGENTQYF. In DNA form, the CDR3 reads TGTGCCAGCAGCCTAGGTGTCCCCGGTGAGAATACGCAGTATTTT.

The chain links TRBV11-2 to TRBJ1-3; TRBD1 matches at 7 bases. This CDR3 contains 18 residues. Germline V gene lookup returns CDR1 SGHAT and CDR2 FQNNGV. The ends lost 0 bases at V and 2 bases at J; junction bases unmatched: 10. For the CDR3, the DNA is TGTGCCAGCAGCTTAGATGGGACAGATCTTACCGCTGGAAACACCATATATTTT. This gives the protein CASSLDGTDLTAGNTIYF.

J is TRBJ1-2 and V is TRBV4-2; D is uncertain. Germline CDR1 reads LGHNA; CDR2 reads YNFKEQ. The CDR3 has 14 amino acids. Trimming left V 0 bases short and J 4 bases short, with 9 bases between. The CDR3 sequence is CASSQDLSVYGYTF. The CDR3 DNA sequence: TGTGCCAGCAGCCAAGATCTCTCCGTCTATGGCTACACCTTC.

The J gene is TRBJ2-1, the V gene TRBV7-9; 11 bases are shared with TRBD2. The CDR3 sequence is 15 residues long. CDR1 SEHNR and CDR2 FQNEAQ come from the germline V gene (reference sequence). The J segment lost 4 bases and the V segment lost 5 bases, leaving 4 bases of the junction unmatched. This chain's CDR3 is CASSPRLAGYNEQFF. Here the CDR3 DNA reads TGTGCCAGCAGCCCCCGACTAGCGGGGTACAATGAGCAGTTCTTC.

This clone occurred once. CDR3 loop: CASSRDRSLYGYTF. In DNA, the CDR3 is TGTGCCAGCAGCCGGGACAGAAGTTTGTATGGCTACACCTTC. V and J are TRBV6-5 and TRBJ1-2; 7 nucleotides agree with TRBD1. The CDR3 covers 14 residues. In germline, CDR1 is MNHEY, CDR2 SVGAGI. Trimming cost V 6 bases and J 5 bases; bases outside gene matches: 9.

The chain is built from TRBV7-9 and TRBJ2-7, with TRBD1 matching 8 bases. The germline gives CDR1 SEHNR, CDR2 FQNEAQ (reference sequence). There are 15 residues in the CDR3. V was pared by 5 bases and J by 2 bases, with 8 bases of the junction left unmatched. The CDR3 DNA is TGTGCCAGCAGCCCACGGACAGGGTTGACCTACGAGCAGTACTTC. It specifies CASSPRTGLTYEQYF.

J is TRBJ2-5 and V is TRBV5-4; TRBD1 aligns across 8 bases. There are 16 residues in the CDR3. J lost 5 bases, V lost 0 bases, and 9 bases had no gene match. CDR1 SGHNT and CDR2 YYREEE come from the germline V gene (reference sequence). This CDR3 is CASSLGQGAVLETQYF. The CDR3 nucleotides are TGTGCCAGCAGCTTGGGGCAGGGGGCGGTCTTGGAGACCCAGTACTTC.

This clone was found once. The J gene is TRBJ1-1, the V gene TRBV29-1; D is perhaps TRBD1 (6 bases). Germline CDR1 SQVTM, CDR2 ANQGSEA. V gave up 1 base and J gave up 3 bases, with 18 bases separating them. The CDR3 sequence is 16 residues long. CDR3 loop: CSVEAWVRQADTEAFF. DNA for the CDR3: TGCAGCGTTGAAGCCTGGGTGCGACAGGCGGACACTGAAGCTTTCTTT.

The J gene is TRBJ1-3, the V gene TRBV19, with 8 bases fitting TRBD1. Per germline, CDR1 LNHDA and CDR2 SQIVND (reference sequence). Trimming removed 10 bases from V and 1 base from J; junction bases left unmatched: 6. The CDR3 is made up of 14 amino acids. CDR3 coding DNA: TGTGCCACCGAACGGACAGGGTCTGGAAACACCATATATTTT. Residues: CATERTGSGNTIYF.

Here the CDR3 reads CATKRGINEKLFF. In nucleotides, the CDR3 is TGTGCCACCAAGCGGGGGATCAATGAAAAACTGTTTTTT. The chain employs TRBV28 and TRBJ1-4, with D perhaps matching TRBD1 (5 bases). Germline CDR1 reads MDHEN; CDR2 reads SYDVKM. This CDR3 spans 13 amino acids. V was trimmed by 10 bases and J by 5 bases, leaving 14 bases between them. Full variable domain (remainder filled in from reference TRBV28 and TRBJ1-4): DVKVTQSSRYLVKRTGEKVFLECVQDMDHENMFWYRQDPGLGLRLIYFSYDVKMKEKGDIPEGYSVSREKKERFSLILESASTNQTSMYLCATKRGINEKLFFGSGTQLSVL.

This clone was seen a single time. V usage is TRBV4-2 and J usage is TRBJ2-3; 14 bases map to TRBD2. J lost 1 base, V lost 4 bases, and 7 bases had no gene match. The CDR3 spans 18 residues. The V gene's germline CDR1 is LGHNA and CDR2 YNFKEQ. The CDR3 loop reads CASSPLGTSGGRTDTQYF. The DNA of the CDR3 is TGTGCCAGCAGCCCATTAGGGACTAGCGGGGGACGCACAGATACGCAGTATTTT.

The V call is TRBV11-2, the J call TRBJ2-1; 9 nucleotides agree with TRBD2. The CDR3 spans 17 residues. The ends lost 0 bases at V and 1 base at J; junction bases unmatched: 4. Germline V lookup: CDR1 SGHAT, CDR2 FQNNGV. The CDR3 is CASSLDLAGGSYNEQFF. CDR3 in DNA: TGTGCCAGCAGCTTAGATCTGGCGGGGGGGTCCTACAATGAGCAGTTCTTC.

The gene calls are TRBV6-1 and TRBJ1-2, with a possible D match to TRBD1 (6 bases). The CDR3 sequence is 15 residues long. V gave up 4 bases and J gave up 2 bases, with 14 bases separating them. Germline CDR1 is MNHNS and CDR2 is SASEGT. The CDR3 sequence is CASSVWTDPNYGYTF. The CDR3 coding sequence is TGTGCCAGCAGTGTCTGGACAGATCCAAACTATGGCTACACCTTC.

This chain joins TRBV27 and TRBJ2-5; D is unclear. The DNA end is a closer match to TRBJ2-7, so the J assignment may be wrong. Germline values: CDR1 MNHEY, CDR2 SMNVEV (reference sequence). CDR3 length: 13 residues. The DNA of the CDR3 is TGTGCCAGCAGTTTTAACGGATACTACGAGCAGTACTTC. Its translation: CASSFNGYYEQYF.

Only one count was recorded for this clone. The gene calls are TRBV4-3 and TRBJ2-1; 7 bases agree with TRBD2. Germline loops: CDR1 LGHNA, CDR2 YSLEER. The CDR3 spans 16 residues. With V trimmed by 1 base and J by 4 bases, 7 bases remained unmatched. CDR3 DNA: TGCGCCAGCAGCCAAGGAAGCGGGGCAGCTTACAATGAGCAGTTCTTC. Its translation: CASSQGSGAAYNEQFF.

J is TRBJ2-5 and V is TRBV14, with D unresolved. The CDR3 sequence is 17 residues long. With 1 base removed from V and 4 bases from J, the gap between germline ends came to 19 bases. The V gene's germline CDR1 is SGHDN and CDR2 FVKESK. The CDR3 DNA sequence: TGTGCCAGCAGCCAAGTGAGGCCTAGTTACGCTGTAGAGACCCAGTACTTC. This gives the protein CASSQVRPSYAVETQYF.

The chain employs TRBV5-6 and TRBJ2-3; no definite D call. The germline CDR1 and CDR2 sequences are SGHDT and YYEEEE. V was trimmed by 1 base and J by 5 bases, leaving 2 bases between them. This CDR3 is 11 amino acids long. The CDR3 DNA follows: TGTGCCAGCAGCTTGCGAGATACGCAGTATTTT. It specifies CASSLRDTQYF.

The chain employs TRBV4-1 and TRBJ1-4; maybe TRBD1 (6 bases). The CDR3 has 15 residues. The V end lost 4 bases, the J end lost 3 bases, and 12 bases lay between the germline ends. The germline CDR1 and CDR2 sequences are MGHRA and YSYEKL. For the CDR3, the DNA is TGCGCCAGCAGCCGAGTAGAGGGGGCTAATGAAAAACTGTTTTTT. It is translated as CASSRVEGANEKLFF.

The chain couples TRBV28 to TRBJ2-1; D is possibly TRBD2 (5 bases). This CDR3 is built from 14 residues. V was pared by 7 bases and J by 7 bases, with 17 bases between. The germline gives CDR1 MDHEN, CDR2 SYDVKM. CDR3 DNA: TGTGCCAGCACCGTGGAGAATCCGGGGAATGAGCAGTTCTTC. Translation: CASTVENPGNEQFF.

This sequence joins TRBV10-2 and TRBJ1-1; the D gene is possibly TRBD1 (6 bases). The length of the CDR3 is 14 residues. Looked up from germline, CDR1 is WSHSY and CDR2 is SAAADI. The V end lost 6 bases, the J end lost 4 bases, and 15 bases lay between the germline ends. The CDR3 coding sequence is TGCGCCAGCAGCCCCCAGGGGCTCGGCACTGAAGCTTTCTTT. It encodes CASSPQGLGTEAFF.

This sequence joins TRBV4-1 and TRBJ2-5; D uncertain. The V end lost 2 bases, the J end lost 3 bases, and 13 bases lay between the germline ends. CDR3 length: 15 residues. The germline CDR1 and CDR2 sequences are MGHRA and YSYEKL. This CDR3 reads CASSQPYSFEETQYF. In DNA form, the CDR3 reads TGCGCCAGCAGCCAACCCTATAGCTTCGAAGAGACCCAGTACTTC.

This clone has a single count. The CDR3 DNA reads as TGTGCCAGCAGCTTTCCGGGGAACCACGAGCAGTACTTC. Protein sequence: CASSFPGNHEQYF. The chain uses TRBV7-9 and TRBJ2-7; TRBD2 is a possible D gene (5 bases). Germline-derived CDR1 and CDR2 are SEHNR and FQNEAQ (reference sequence). This CDR3 region has 13 residues. V was trimmed by 3 bases and J by 5 bases, leaving 11 bases between them.